Sequencing of this T cell receptor (beta chain) was carried out in a study of cytomegalovirus exposure and HLA in healthy donors (dated 2017 in TCRdb). About the investigation overall: In an earlier analysis of under 600 of the donors, less than 350 Gb of sequence data and roughly 100 million unique TCR beta sequences from roughly 190 million T cells were reported. Besides the first cohort of approximately 710 subjects, a separate validation cohort made up of 120 or so different subjects was used. A few DR-DQ haplotypes were treated as single units for association and clustering because of strong linkage in the cohort. To decide whether each TCR beta V gene segment behaved as functional or pseudogenic, an earlier analysis of some 600 of the donors relied on high-throughput TCR beta sequencing. The number of donors typed differed by locus, with about 629-640 for A, B, C, DRB1 and DQB1, roughly 520 for DQA1, under 610 for DPA1, and 400 to 490 for DPB1. Among about 370 genotyped donors of the cohort, an average of around 250,000 unique TCR beta nucleotide sequences was sequenced per donor, of which about 19% were non-productive. To predict cytomegalovirus infection status, the study brought together high-throughput TCR immunosequencing, statistical association of individual TCRs with disease status, and machine learning. A later analysis re-analyzed previously published TCR beta repertoires from 500 to 700 donors and added high-resolution HLA genotyping to study TCR occurrence patterns. Both class I and class II loci were covered by HLA typing, at four-digit resolution. Rather than using new phenotypic data, the later analysis identified candidate immune exposures from TCR beta sequences and from how often those sequences occurred across donors. All discovery cohort repertoires had been generated on a single sequencing platform. The study aimed to test whether signatures of past pathogen exposure could be identified by cataloging public T cell receptors. A later genetic analysis used genome-wide SNP genotypes for about three fifths of the 666 donors, treating that subset as a discovery cohort. An early release that covered more than 550 HLA-typed donors contained about 300 gigabases of sequencing data and tens of millions of unique TCR sequences. Using immunosequencing, the study profiled T cell repertoires from 666 subjects and related those repertoires to cytomegalovirus serostatus. The genetic ancestry cluster associated with self-reported Caucasian donors included 81% of the approximately 400 genotyped donors. Donor age, sex, ethnicity and CMV serostatus were compiled alongside the repertoire data.

Receptor amplification or capture employed the immunoSEQ multiplex PCR assay. The multiplex PCR relied on a mix of 60 forward primers for TCR Vbeta segments and 13 reverse primers for TCR Jbeta segments. The CDR3 region of rearranged TCR beta genes was amplified from genomic DNA with a multiplex PCR assay. The amplified TCR beta libraries were sequenced on the Illumina HiSeq System as 87-base-pair reads. As for the authors' bioinformatics: A later analysis counted tens of millions of unique TCR beta chains across the 666 repertoires, and around 9.9 million of these chains were shared by at least two donors. Raw reads were error-corrected and collapsed into unique sequences by a nearest-neighbor algorithm in which closely related sequences were merged to remove PCR and sequencing errors. Alignment of CDR3 sequences to IMGT reference sequences was used to assign V, D and J gene segments. Each retained sequence needed at least a six-nucleotide match to both a V gene segment and a J gene segment. A rearrangement counted as productive if the CDR3 had no stop codons and remained in frame with V and J, and every other rearrangement counted as non-productive. CDR3 was defined according to IMGT convention as the region running from the second conserved V-encoded cysteine to the conserved J-encoded phenylalanine. Sequences without an unambiguous match to a single V gene segment were excluded from the earlier analysis of several hundred of the donors. In an earlier analysis of roughly 500 of the donors, V segments were called functional above 56.7% productive rearrangements and were called segregating when the between-donor standard deviation exceeded 5%. To diagnose cytomegalovirus status from the catalog of TCR beta chain sequences, a statistical classification framework was built. In a later analysis, V and J genes were assigned by comparing TCR nucleotide sequences against IMGT/GENE-DB human TR gene sequences. In a later analysis, CDR3 sequences and most-parsimonious VDJ recombination scenarios were assigned using the TCRdist pipeline. In a later analysis, every TCR beta chain was defined by the combination of its CDR3 amino acid sequence and its V-gene family, and reads without a unique V-gene family were dropped. A later analysis removed 550 to 650 highly shared, low-generation-probability nucleotide sequences to deal with suspected cross-contamination and a sequencing artifact. In a later analysis, a clonal expansion index was calculated for each public chain from normalized within-repertoire ranks of inferred template counts. In a later analysis, generation probabilities were computed with a VDJ recombination model fitted to out-of-frame rearrangements, and the resulting probabilities were checked against IGoR. A later analysis scored TCR-TCR, TCR-HLA and TCR-CMV co-occurrence with hypergeometric tests, applying a repertoire-size bias correction to TCR pairs. To estimate false discovery rates, a later analysis permuted the HLA or CMV assignments 20 times. A later analysis grouped co-occurring TCRs with DBSCAN, adding TCRdist sequence similarity when clustering within HLA-allele-positive subsets. For co-occurrence clustering, repertoires with fewer than 30,000 or more than 120,000 public chains were excluded, along with 4 to 6 repertoires with anomalous nucleotide sharing. This is the immuneACCESS table as TCRdb keeps it, with only in-frame sequences that have V and J called. A part of the clones is gone; compared with another copy, unresolved V genes explain less than half, and the rest is unexplained. From that table come the V and J calls and clone size; the DNA was used to work out D and trimming. The sample profile shows 250,000 to 350,000 clones; approximately 90% of them were found once. The ten largest account for about 2.3% of the sample.

The cohort comprised some 730 healthy bone marrow donors. At the time of sampling, every cohort member was nominally healthy, though immune exposures that went unrecorded were likely present. The donor was CMV seronegative and was included in the group of over 300 seronegative cohort members. Each donor provided a peripheral blood sample, and peripheral blood mononuclear cells were used for TCR beta sequencing. Genomic DNA was extracted from the blood cell samples with the Qiagen DNeasy Blood Extraction Kit. On this clone: Its specific antigen is unknown. There are no base qualities to consult, and no much larger clone falls within one base.

What the authors observed across the whole study: When HLA alleles, especially DR and DQ, strongly co-occurred, TCR associations were difficult to assign to individual alleles. The sequencing pipeline was judged likely to have produced a cluster of highly shared sequence variants as a technical artifact. A further reported finding was that TCR beta sequences accurately predicted the HLA-A and HLA-B alleles for most subjects in the first cohort. While some public TCRs were present in many individuals, most TCR sequences turned up only very rarely across donors. A later genetic analysis associated a missense DCLRE1C variant with V-gene and J-gene trimming of TCR beta chains, and an independent cohort replicated the association. In an earlier analysis of approximately 590 of the donors, most TCR beta V segments were observed in productive rearrangements about 87% or about 30% of the time, broadly matching IMGT annotations. According to the authors, the approach could potentially be generalized to other disease states and immunological phenotypes. In a later analysis, HLA-associated TCR beta chains were found to be more clonally expanded and to have lower generation probabilities than equally common non-associated chains. According to a later analysis, most CMV-associated TCR beta chains appeared to be HLA-restricted, and the HLA associations seemed to be driven largely by CMV exposure. Specific HLA alleles were associated with 16,951 TCR beta sequences at a false discovery rate of 0.05 in a later analysis. Because some donors lacked HLA typing at each locus, the association tests relied only on the typed subset. In a later genetic analysis, fewer N-insertions in productive TCRs were reported among donors in an Asian-associated ancestry cluster than the roughly 700-donor mean. Linkage disequilibrium might explain the correlated functional status among segregating V segments, but an unknown experimental factor could not be ruled out. The classifier was reported to diagnose cytomegalovirus status with high specificity and sensitivity in both the original and validation cohorts. The presence/absence analyses assumed that sequencing depth was roughly uniform across donors, and that assumption may not be true. In a later analysis, the rate of TCR association differed among HLA loci, with DRB1 alleles having the most associated TCRs and HLA-C alleles having the fewest. In this cohort, only TCR beta chains were sequenced, and detectable features were limited by the absence of alpha or paired-chain data. Seventeen rarely observed V segments, including chromosome 9 orphons, were excluded from the earlier analysis of several hundred of the donors because counts were too low. A later analysis reported that several top co-occurrence clusters appeared linked to parvovirus B19, influenza, CMV and Epstein-Barr virus. In vitro tests confirmed that three of the cytomegalovirus-associated TCR beta chains recognize cytomegalovirus antigens. The study gave a list of 150 to 200 TCR beta chains associated with cytomegalovirus. Some IMGT-functional V segments, including TRBV6-2 and TRBV6-3, could not be told apart with the 87-base-pair reads, so those segments were excluded. Immune exposure information for the cohort was limited to CMV serostatus.

The CDR1 and CDR2 encoded by the germline V gene are SGHDT and YYEEEE. Deletion took 0 bases off V and 0 bases off J, with a span of 11 bases between the germline ends. Reading from cysteine to phenylalanine, the CDR3 counts 16 amino acids. Just the 48-base CDR3 DNA is kept, in frame starting at base 1. The TCR originated in a young woman in good health and CMV-seronegative. Material: PBMCs. The chain employs TRBV5-6 and TRBJ2-3, and possibly TRBD1, on 6 matching bases. The DNA reads TGTGCCAGCAGCTTGGGAGGGGGATCTAGCACAGATACGCAGTATTTT. Translated, it gives CASSLGGGSSTDTQYF.